This T cell receptor (beta chain) was observed in a study of CD8 T cells in Susac syndrome. General study points: The authors acknowledged that their TCR sequencing and HLA analysis involved a relatively small number of individuals.

Random-hexamer reverse transcription was applied to roughly 0.5 to 1 ug RNA. By means of immunoSEQ multiplex PCR, TCR beta CDR3 spanning 54 Vbeta and 13 Jbeta underwent amplification. TCRdb used MiXCR to reprocess the immunoSEQ multiplex PCR reads, holding one entry per CDR3 protein. The sample consists of about 200,000 distinct CDR3 sequences, 85% to 95% of them appearing once. For this clonotype: Its antigen is not identified.

Sequencing of TCR beta covered CD8+ and CD4+ T cells obtained from blood. Healthy donors constituted the controls, which were matched for age and sex. This CDR3 spans 20 amino acids. The V gene's germline CDR1 is KGHDR and CDR2 SFDVKD. Trimming stripped 0 bases from V and 0 bases from J, with 23 bases between. The chain carries TRBV24-1 and TRBJ2-7; perhaps TRBD1 as D (5 bases). The TCR comes from a human donor in good health. The sequencing input was CD4+ T cells from PBMCs. The CDR3, as DNA: TGTGCCACCAGTGATTTGCCGTATGCAACAGGAGTACCGGGCTCCTACGAGCAGTACTTC. Residues: CATSDLPYATGVPGSYEQYF.